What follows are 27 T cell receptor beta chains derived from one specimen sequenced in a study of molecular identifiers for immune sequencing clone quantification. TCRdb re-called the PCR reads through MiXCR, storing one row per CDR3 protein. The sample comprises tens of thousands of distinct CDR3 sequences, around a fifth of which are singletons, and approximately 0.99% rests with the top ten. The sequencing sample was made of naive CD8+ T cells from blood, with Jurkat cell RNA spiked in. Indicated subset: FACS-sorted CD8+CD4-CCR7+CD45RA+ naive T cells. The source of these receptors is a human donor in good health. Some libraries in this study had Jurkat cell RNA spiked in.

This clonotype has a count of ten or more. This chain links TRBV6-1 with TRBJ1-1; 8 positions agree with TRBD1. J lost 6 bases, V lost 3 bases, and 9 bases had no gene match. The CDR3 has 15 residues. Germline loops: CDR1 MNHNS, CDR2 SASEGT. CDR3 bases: TGTGCCAGCAGTGAGTGGACAGGGACGTCGGCTGAAGCTTTCTTT. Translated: CASSEWTGTSAEAFF.

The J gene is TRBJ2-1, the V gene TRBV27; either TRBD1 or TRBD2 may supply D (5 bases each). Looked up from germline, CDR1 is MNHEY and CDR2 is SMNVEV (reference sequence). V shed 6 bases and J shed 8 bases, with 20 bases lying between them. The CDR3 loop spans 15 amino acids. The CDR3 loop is CASSFTRSRGHEQFF. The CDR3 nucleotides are TGTGCCAGCAGCTTCACTAGAAGTAGGGGTCATGAGCAGTTCTTC.

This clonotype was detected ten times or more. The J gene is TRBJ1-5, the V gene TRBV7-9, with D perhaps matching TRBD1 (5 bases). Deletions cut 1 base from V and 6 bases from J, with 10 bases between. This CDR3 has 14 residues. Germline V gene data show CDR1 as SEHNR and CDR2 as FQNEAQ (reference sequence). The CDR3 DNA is TGTGCCAGCAGCTTAGAAGGGGCTGTTCAGCCCCAGCATTTT. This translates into CASSLEGAVQPQHF. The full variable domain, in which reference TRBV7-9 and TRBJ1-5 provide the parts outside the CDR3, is DTGVSQNPRHKITKRGQNVTFRCDPISEHNRLYWYRQTLGQGPEFLTYFQNEAQLEKSRLLSDRFSAERPKGSFSTLEIQRTEQGDSAMYLCASSLEGAVQPQHFGDGTRLSIL.

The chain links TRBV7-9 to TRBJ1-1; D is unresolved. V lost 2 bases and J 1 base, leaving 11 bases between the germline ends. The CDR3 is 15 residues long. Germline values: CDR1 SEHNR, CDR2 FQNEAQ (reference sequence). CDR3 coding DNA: TGTGCCAGCAGCTTAATTCCGACGGGGAACACTGAAGCTTTCTTT. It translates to CASSLIPTGNTEAFF.

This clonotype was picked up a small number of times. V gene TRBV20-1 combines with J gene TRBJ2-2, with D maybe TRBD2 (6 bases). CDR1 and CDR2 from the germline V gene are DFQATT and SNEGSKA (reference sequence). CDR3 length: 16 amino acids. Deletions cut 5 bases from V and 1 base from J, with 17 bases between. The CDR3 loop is CSAPRVADLNTGELFF. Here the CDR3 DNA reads TGCAGTGCTCCAAGGGTAGCGGATCTGAACACCGGGGAGCTGTTTTTT.

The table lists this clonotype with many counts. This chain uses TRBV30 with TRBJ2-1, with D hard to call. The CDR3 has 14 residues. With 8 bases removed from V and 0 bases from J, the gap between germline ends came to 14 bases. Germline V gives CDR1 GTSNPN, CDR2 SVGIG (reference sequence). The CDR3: CARLRISSYNEQFF. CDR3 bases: TGTGCCCGGTTGCGAATAAGCTCCTACAATGAGCAGTTCTTC.

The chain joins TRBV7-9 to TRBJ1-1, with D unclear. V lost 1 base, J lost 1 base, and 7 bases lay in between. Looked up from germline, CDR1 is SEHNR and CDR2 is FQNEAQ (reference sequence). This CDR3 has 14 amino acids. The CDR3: CASSLETSNTEAFF. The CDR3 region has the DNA TGTGCCAGCAGCTTAGAGACGTCGAACACTGAAGCTTTCTTT.

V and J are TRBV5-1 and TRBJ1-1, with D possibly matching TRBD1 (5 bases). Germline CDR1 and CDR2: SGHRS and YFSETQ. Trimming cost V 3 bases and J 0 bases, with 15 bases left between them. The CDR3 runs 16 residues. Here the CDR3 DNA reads TGCGCCAGCAGCTCCGATGACAGATACATGAACACTGAAGCTTTCTTT. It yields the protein CASSSDDRYMNTEAFF.

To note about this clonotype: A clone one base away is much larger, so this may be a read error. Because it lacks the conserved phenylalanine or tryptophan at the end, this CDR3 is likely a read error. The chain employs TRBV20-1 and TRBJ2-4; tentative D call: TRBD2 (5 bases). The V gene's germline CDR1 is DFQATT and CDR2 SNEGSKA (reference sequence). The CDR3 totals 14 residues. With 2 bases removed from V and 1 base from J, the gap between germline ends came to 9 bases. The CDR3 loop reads CSARRGYAKNIQYL. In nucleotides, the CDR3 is TGCAGTGCTAGACGGGGATATGCCAAAAACATTCAGTACCTC.

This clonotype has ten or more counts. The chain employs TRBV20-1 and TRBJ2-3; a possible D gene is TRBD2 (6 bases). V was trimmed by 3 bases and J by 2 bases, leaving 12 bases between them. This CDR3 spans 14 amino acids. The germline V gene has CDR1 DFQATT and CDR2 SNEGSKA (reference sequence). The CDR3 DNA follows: TGCAGTGCTAGCTGGCTAGCGTCCACAGATACGCAGTATTTT. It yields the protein CSASWLASTDTQYF.

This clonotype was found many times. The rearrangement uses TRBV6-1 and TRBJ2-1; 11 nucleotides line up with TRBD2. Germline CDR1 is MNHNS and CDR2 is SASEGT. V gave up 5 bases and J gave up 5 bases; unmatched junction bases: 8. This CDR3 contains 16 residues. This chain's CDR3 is CASSRPGLAAHNEQFF. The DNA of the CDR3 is TGTGCCAGCAGTCGACCGGGACTAGCGGCACACAATGAGCAGTTCTTC.

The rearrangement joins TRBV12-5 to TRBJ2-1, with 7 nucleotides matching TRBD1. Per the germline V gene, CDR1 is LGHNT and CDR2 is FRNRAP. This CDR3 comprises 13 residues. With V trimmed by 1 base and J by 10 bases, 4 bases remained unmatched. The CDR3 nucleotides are TGTGCTAGTGGTTTGGACAGGGGATGGGAGCAGTTCTTC. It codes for CASGLDRGWEQFF.

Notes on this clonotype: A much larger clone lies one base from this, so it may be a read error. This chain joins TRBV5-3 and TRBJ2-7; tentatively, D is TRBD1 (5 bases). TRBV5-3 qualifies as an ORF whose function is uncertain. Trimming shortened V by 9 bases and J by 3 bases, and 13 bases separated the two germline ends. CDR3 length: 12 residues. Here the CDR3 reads CANSTDSYEQYF. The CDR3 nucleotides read TGTGCCAACAGCACAGACAGCTACGAGCAGTACTTC.

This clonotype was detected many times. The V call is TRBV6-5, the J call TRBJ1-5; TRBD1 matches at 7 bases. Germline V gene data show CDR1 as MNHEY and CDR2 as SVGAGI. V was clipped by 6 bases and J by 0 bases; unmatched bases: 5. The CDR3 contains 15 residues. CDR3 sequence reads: CASRHQGDSNQPQHF. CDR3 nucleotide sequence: TGTGCCAGCAGACATCAGGGGGATAGCAATCAGCCCCAGCATTTT.

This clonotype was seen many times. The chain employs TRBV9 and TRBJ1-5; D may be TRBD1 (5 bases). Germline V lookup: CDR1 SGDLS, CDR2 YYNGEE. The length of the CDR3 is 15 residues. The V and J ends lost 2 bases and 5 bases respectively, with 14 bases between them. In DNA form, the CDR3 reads TGTGCCAGCAGCGTGGAGGGGTATAGAGATCAGCCCCAGCATTTT. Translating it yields CASSVEGYRDQPQHF.

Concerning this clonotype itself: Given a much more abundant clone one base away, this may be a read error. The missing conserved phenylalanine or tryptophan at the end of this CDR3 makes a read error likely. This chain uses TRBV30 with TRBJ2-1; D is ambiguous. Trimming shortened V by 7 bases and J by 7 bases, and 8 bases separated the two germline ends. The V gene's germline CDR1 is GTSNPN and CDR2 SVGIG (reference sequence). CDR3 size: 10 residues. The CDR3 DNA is TGTGCCTTAGAAGGGAATGAGCAGTTCTCC. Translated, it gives CALEGNEQFS.

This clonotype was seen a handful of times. This CDR3 is CASSSASGEYTDTQYF. The CDR3 DNA is TGTGCCAGTAGTTCGGCTAGCGGGGAGTACACAGATACGCAGTATTTT. V gene TRBV19 combines with J gene TRBJ2-3; 9 bases align to TRBD2. From germline, CDR1 is LNHDA and CDR2 SQIVND (reference sequence). V shed 5 bases, J shed 2 bases, and the junction held 8 bases outside the gene matches. This CDR3 region has 16 residues.

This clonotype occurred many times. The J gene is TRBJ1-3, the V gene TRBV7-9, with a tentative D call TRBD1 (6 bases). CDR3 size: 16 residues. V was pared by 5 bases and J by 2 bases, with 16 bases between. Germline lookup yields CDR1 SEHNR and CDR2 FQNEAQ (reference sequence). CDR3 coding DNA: TGTGCCAGCAGCGAAGATCCCCGGGACACTGGAAACACCATATATTTT. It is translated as CASSEDPRDTGNTIYF.

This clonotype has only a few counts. CDR3 nucleotide sequence: TGTGCCAGCAGCCAGGGGGACGGAACCTACGAGCAGTACTTC. It is translated as CASSQGDGTYEQYF. The rearrangement joins TRBV7-9 to TRBJ2-7; 7 nucleotides align to TRBD1. V gave up 5 bases and J gave up 2 bases; unmatched junction bases: 6. The CDR3 extends over 14 amino acids. In germline, CDR1 is SEHNR, CDR2 FQNEAQ (reference sequence).

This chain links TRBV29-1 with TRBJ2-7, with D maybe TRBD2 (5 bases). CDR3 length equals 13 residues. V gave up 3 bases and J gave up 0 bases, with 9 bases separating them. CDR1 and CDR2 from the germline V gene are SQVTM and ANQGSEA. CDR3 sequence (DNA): TGCAGCGTTGACGATGGGAGCTCCTACGAGCAGTACTTC. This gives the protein CSVDDGSSYEQYF.

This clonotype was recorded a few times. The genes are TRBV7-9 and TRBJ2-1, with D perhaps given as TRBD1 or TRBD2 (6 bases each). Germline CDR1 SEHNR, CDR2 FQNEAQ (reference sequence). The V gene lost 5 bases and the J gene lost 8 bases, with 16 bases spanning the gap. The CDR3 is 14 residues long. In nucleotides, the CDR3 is TGTGCCAGCAGCCCCGGGGGCGGGATATATGAGCAGTTCTTC. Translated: CASSPGGGIYEQFF.

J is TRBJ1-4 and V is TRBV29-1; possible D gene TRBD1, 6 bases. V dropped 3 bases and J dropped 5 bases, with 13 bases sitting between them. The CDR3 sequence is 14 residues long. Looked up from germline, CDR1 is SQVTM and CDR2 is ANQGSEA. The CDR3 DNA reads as TGCAGCGTTGATGAAACAGGGACGAATGAAAAACTGTTTTTT. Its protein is CSVDETGTNEKLFF.

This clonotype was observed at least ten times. The DNA for the CDR3 is TGCGCCAGCAGCCGGCCCGCTAGCGGGGGCACAGATACGCAGTATTTT. Protein: CASSRPASGGTDTQYF. The genes are TRBV4-1 and TRBJ2-3, with TRBD2 matching over 9 bases. The CDR3 extends over 16 amino acids. Germline CDR1 reads MGHRA; CDR2 reads YSYEKL. The V and J ends lost 4 bases and 1 base, in that order; junction bases with no gene match: 6.

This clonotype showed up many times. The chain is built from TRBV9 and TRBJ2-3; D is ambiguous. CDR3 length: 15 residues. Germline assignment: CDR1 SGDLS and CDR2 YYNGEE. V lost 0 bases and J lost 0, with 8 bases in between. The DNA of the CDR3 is TGTGCCAGCAGCGTAGGTGTTAGTAGCACAGATACGCAGTATTTT. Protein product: CASSVGVSSTDTQYF.

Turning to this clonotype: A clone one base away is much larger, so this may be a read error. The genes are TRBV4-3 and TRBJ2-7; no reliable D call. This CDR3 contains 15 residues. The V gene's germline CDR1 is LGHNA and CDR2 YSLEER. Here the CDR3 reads CASGQDQAVSYEQYF. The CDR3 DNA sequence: TGCGCCAGCGGCCAAGATCAGGCTGTTTCCTACGAGCAGTACTTC.

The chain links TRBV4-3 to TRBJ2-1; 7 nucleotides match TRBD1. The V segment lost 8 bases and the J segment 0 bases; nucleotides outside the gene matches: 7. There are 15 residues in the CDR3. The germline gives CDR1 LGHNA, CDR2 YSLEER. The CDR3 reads CASSIDRVSYNEQFF. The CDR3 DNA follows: TGCGCCAGCTCCATAGACAGGGTCTCCTACAATGAGCAGTTCTTC.

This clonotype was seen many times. This chain's CDR3 is CASKVGNNQPQHF. CDR3 nucleotides: TGTGCCAGCAAAGTGGGGAACAATCAGCCCCAGCATTTT. This rearrangement joins TRBV6-5 to TRBJ1-5, with D unclear. V was pared by 7 bases and J by 3 bases, with 10 bases between. The CDR3 sequence is 13 residues long. Germline values: CDR1 MNHEY, CDR2 SVGAGI.